Reported below is one T cell receptor (beta chain). Its antigen target is currently unknown. No much larger clonotype is one base removed from it; base qualities were not supplied. This sample was included in a study of control samples from healthy donors and cancer patients (dated by TCRdb to about 2020). Library preparation used the immunoSEQ multiplex PCR assay. TCRdb holds this immuneACCESS table with in-frame rearrangements only. Some clones are missing; in checked studies, unresolved V genes explain under half, and the rest has no known cause. For this sample there are about 170,000 clones; 85% to 95% appear just once. The ten largest clones add up to roughly 4.3% of the sample. Via the germline V gene, CDR1 is SGHTA and CDR2 FQGNSA. V and J are truncated by 5 bases and 15 bases respectively, leaving an intervening sequence of 14 bases. From the cysteine up to the phenylalanine, the CDR3 has a length of 12 residues. Only the CDR3 region is kept as DNA, spanning 36 bases read in frame from base 1.

This clonotype was sampled from a woman aged 55-69 years in good health. Specimen: blood. The chain employs TRBV7-2 and TRBJ1-6, and the D gene may be TRBD1, 5 bases matching. CDR3 protein: CASSPGPPHLHF. The DNA sequence is TGTGCCAGCAGCCCGGGGCCCCCGCACCTCCACTTT.